The 6 T cell receptor beta chains listed next were all sequenced from one sample in a study of Ad26.COV2.S vaccination and SARS-CoV-2 variants. The protocol was immunoSEQ multiplex PCR, while the TCRdb copy is restricted to in-frame clones and leaves out a portion. Here the sample spans roughly 500,000 clones, approximately 92% being singletons. Treatment described: about 20 received Ad26.COV2.S at low or high dose, single or two shots; about 5 received placebo; per-sample allocation not given. Repertoires come from day 63 after the first vaccine or placebo injection. The sample in question was peripheral blood, obtained in a trial of Ad26.COV2.S vaccine versus placebo. These receptors were obtained from a person aged 18-65 years who received the Ad26.COV2.S COVID-19 vaccine or a placebo.

This clone was found a few times. This sequence joins TRBV5-6 and TRBJ1-2; 7 positions match TRBD1. Germline loops: CDR1 SGHDT, CDR2 YYEEEE. The length of the CDR3 is 15 residues. Losses at the gene ends were 4 bases for V and 2 bases for J; bases not matched to a gene: 8. The CDR3 reads CASSLTPGQNYGYTF. For the CDR3, the DNA is TGTGCCAGCAGCCTGACCCCGGGACAGAACTATGGCTACACCTTC.

The chain is built from TRBV11-2 and TRBJ1-1, with unresolved D. V was clipped by 7 bases and J by 1 base, with 13 bases between them. The germline V gene encodes CDR1 SGHAT and CDR2 FQNNGV. This CDR3 has 14 residues. The CDR3 coding sequence is TGTGCCAGCATCGACCCCAGGAGGAACACTGAAGCTTTCTTT. Protein: CASIDPRRNTEAFF.

The chain has TRBV28 and TRBJ1-5; D is perhaps TRBD1 (5 bases). This CDR3 contains 14 residues. Germline V gene sequence: CDR1 MDHEN, CDR2 SYDVKM. V dropped 3 bases and J dropped 2 bases, with 8 bases sitting between them. CDR3 coding DNA: TGTGCCAGCAGTTTTGGGGCTGGCAATCAGCCCCAGCATTTT. Encoded protein: CASSFGAGNQPQHF.

The DNA of the CDR3 is TGCGCCAGCAGTCAATCGGACAGGGGGGAGTCCAAAAACATTCAGTACTTC. Translating gives CASSQSDRGESKNIQYF. The chain has TRBV23-1 and TRBJ2-4, with 10 bases identical to TRBD1. TRBV23-1 is identified as an open reading frame with a role that is uncertain. Trimming cost V 0 bases and J 2 bases; bases outside gene matches: 4. The CDR3 is made up of 17 amino acids.

This clone is a singleton in its sample. The chain is built from TRBV7-9 and TRBJ1-2, with a tentative D call TRBD1 (6 bases). Germline CDR1 reads SEHNR; CDR2 reads FQNEAQ (reference sequence). There are 15 residues in the CDR3. V lost 5 bases and J 3 bases, leaving 16 bases between the germline ends. The CDR3 DNA follows: TGTGCCAGCAGCCGCCTGGGCGGGGGCGACTATGGCTACACCTTC. Its translation: CASSRLGGGDYGYTF.

The CDR3 region is CASSVGQGDQPQHF. The CDR3 bases are TGTGCCAGCAGCGTGGGACAGGGGGATCAGCCCCAGCATTTT. V and J are TRBV5-8 and TRBJ1-5; 11 nucleotides line up with TRBD1. V dropped 4 bases and J dropped 5; count of bases not matched to a gene: 2. Germline CDR1 reads SGHTS; CDR2 reads YDEGEE. The CDR3 length is 14 residues.